The next 16 T cell receptor beta chains were all read from a single sample in a study of shared T cell receptors in the human thymus. Clones were sequenced by immunoSEQ multiplex PCR, and TCRdb holds only the in-frame ones, with some missing. The table has approximately 760,000 clones, approximately 85% seen once. This sample also belongs to another study, concerning human thymus T cells.

Sequenced material: thymocytes. The receptors were sampled from a girl in the first two years of life with a congenital heart defect.

This clone has more than one count but fewer than ten. This chain connects TRBV7-2 to TRBJ2-1; TRBD2 agrees at 7 bases. CDR3 length: 20 amino acids. The germline V gene has CDR1 SGHTA and CDR2 FQGNSA. V gave up 0 bases and J gave up 6 bases; unmatched junction bases: 20. For the CDR3, the DNA is TGTGCCAGCAGCTTAGCTCTGGCGGGGGTGGAGTTTTTAGATGCCAATGAGCAGTTCTTC. This codes for CASSLALAGVEFLDANEQFF. Drawing the rest from reference TRBV7-2 and TRBJ2-1, the complete variable domain is GAGVSQSPSNKVTEKGKDVELRCDPISGHTALYWYRQSLGQGLEFLIYFQGNSAPDKSGLPSDRFSAERTGGSVSTLTIQRTQQEDSAVYLCASSLALAGVEFLDANEQFFGPGTRLTVL.

The chain uses TRBV5-1 and TRBJ2-3; D gene unclear. This CDR3 has 15 amino acids. Looked up from germline, CDR1 is SGHRS and CDR2 is YFSETQ. V lost 2 bases, J lost 2 bases, and 12 bases lay in between. Here the CDR3 DNA reads TGCGCCAGCAGCTTTCTAACTTCCGTCACAGATACGCAGTATTTT. This gives the protein CASSFLTSVTDTQYF.

This clone was found once. CDR3 nucleotides: TGTGCCAGCAGTTTATGCCTCTCCCTCGCGGGGCCTTCTTACGAGCAGTACTTC. It specifies CASSLCLSLAGPSYEQYF. V is TRBV28 and J is TRBJ2-7; D possibly corresponds to TRBD2 (6 bases). There are 18 residues in the CDR3. The germline V gene encodes CDR1 MDHEN and CDR2 SYDVKM. V shed 0 bases and J shed 4 bases, with 22 bases lying between them. Complete variable domain (other parts from reference TRBV28 and TRBJ2-7): DVKVTQSSRYLVKRTGEKVFLECVQDMDHENMFWYRQDPGLGLRLIYFSYDVKMKEKGDIPEGYSVSREKKERFSLILESASTNQTSMYLCASSLCLSLAGPSYEQYFGPGTRLTVT.

About this clone: Additional DNA sequences in this sample encode the identical CDR3. The chain couples TRBV9 to TRBJ2-7, with 8 bases aligning to TRBD2. Losses at the gene ends were 2 bases for V and 3 bases for J; bases not matched to a gene: 4. Germline lookup yields CDR1 SGDLS and CDR2 YYNGEE. The CDR3 runs 14 residues. The CDR3: CASSVGLAGYEQYF. CDR3 nucleotides: TGTGCCAGCAGCGTCGGGCTAGCGGGCTACGAGCAGTACTTC.

This clone appeared a single time. The chain is built from TRBV5-1 and TRBJ1-2; 11 bases match TRBD1. CDR1 is SGHRS, CDR2 YFSETQ, per germline. The CDR3 is made up of 18 amino acids. The V segment lost 3 bases and the J segment 4 bases; nucleotides outside the gene matches: 14. The CDR3 nucleotides read TGCGCCAGCAGCTATTGGTCGGGACAGGGGGAAACATCCTATGGCTACACCTTC. Protein sequence: CASSYWSGQGETSYGYTF.

The DNA of the CDR3 is TGTGCCAGCACCCCCCCCGGGACTGCGTCTCGGACCCAGTACTTC. Amino acid sequence: CASTPPGTASRTQYF. The rearrangement joins TRBV2 to TRBJ2-5; TRBD2 might be the D (6 bases). The germline V gene encodes CDR1 SNHLY and CDR2 FYNNEI. The V end lost 7 bases, the J end lost 7 bases, and 22 bases lay between the germline ends. This CDR3 has 15 amino acids.

This sequence joins TRBV11-2 and TRBJ1-1; the D gene is possibly TRBD1 (5 bases). The CDR3 loop spans 14 amino acids. The V gene's germline CDR1 is SGHAT and CDR2 FQNNGV. Between the trimmed V and J ends, which lost 4 bases and 2 bases, there was a span of 11 bases. Written as DNA, the CDR3 is TGTGCCAGCAGCTCTGACAGCCCCAACACTGAAGCTTTCTTT. This translates into CASSSDSPNTEAFF.

This chain uses TRBV7-6 with TRBJ2-7; 10 bases fit TRBD1. V lost 2 bases and J lost 4; bases outside the gene matches: 8. Germline V lookup: CDR1 SGHVS, CDR2 FNYEAQ. The CDR3 totals 16 residues. The CDR3 loop is CASSLRPGQGRYEQYF. Written as DNA, the CDR3 is TGTGCCAGCAGCTTAAGGCCGGGACAGGGGCGGTACGAGCAGTACTTC.

About this clone: Other nucleotide sequences from this sample produce the same CDR3. V and J are TRBV28 and TRBJ1-6; D unclear. Trimming shortened V by 6 bases and J by 3 bases, and 12 bases separated the two germline ends. Germline CDR1 is MDHEN and CDR2 is SYDVKM. The CDR3 contains 15 residues. CDR3 loop: CASRSDGDYNSPLHF. The CDR3 nucleotides read TGTGCCAGCAGAAGCGACGGAGACTATAATTCACCCCTCCACTTT.

Only a few counts were recorded for this clone. Additional DNA sequences in this sample encode the identical CDR3. The chain is built from TRBV28 and TRBJ2-7, with D possibly being TRBD1 (5 bases). V was cut by 3 bases and J by 5 bases, with 8 bases left in between. Germline loops: CDR1 MDHEN, CDR2 SYDVKM. The CDR3 covers 12 residues. Here the CDR3 DNA reads TGTGCCAGCAGTTTTAGGGGCAACGAGCAGTACTTC. This encodes CASSFRGNEQYF.

The rearrangement links TRBV28 to TRBJ1-4, with TRBD1 identical over 7 bases. Germline V lookup: CDR1 MDHEN, CDR2 SYDVKM. J was trimmed by 4 bases and V by 3 bases; bases with no gene match: 5. There are 15 residues in the CDR3. This CDR3 reads CASSLTTGYNEKLFF. The CDR3 region has the DNA TGTGCCAGCAGTTTGACGACAGGGTATAATGAAAAACTGTTTTTT.

This clone appeared once. This sequence joins TRBV2 and TRBJ1-6; 8 bases align to TRBD1. The germline gives CDR1 SNHLY, CDR2 FYNNEI. This CDR3 comprises 14 residues. The J segment lost 10 bases and the V segment lost 5 bases, leaving 7 bases of the junction unmatched. This CDR3 is CASSSRDRRSPLHF. The CDR3 DNA is TGTGCCAGCAGTAGTCGGGACAGGAGATCACCCCTCCACTTT.

This clone has only one observation. This rearrangement joins TRBV5-1 to TRBJ1-1, with TRBD1 identical over 9 bases. CDR1 and CDR2 from the germline V gene are SGHRS and YFSETQ. There are 16 residues in the CDR3. Germline trimming cut 5 bases from V and 4 bases from J; bases unmatched to any gene: 12. As DNA, the CDR3 is TGCGCCAGCAGTTCCGGACAGGGGCGAGGGACCACTGAAGCTTTCTTT. Its translation is CASSSGQGRGTTEAFF.

The chain combines TRBV28 with TRBJ1-5; the D gene is possibly TRBD1 (6 bases). CDR3 length: 15 residues. V lost 5 bases and J lost 7, with 18 bases in between. Germline values: CDR1 MDHEN, CDR2 SYDVKM. The CDR3 DNA sequence: TGTGCCAGCAGTACTAAGTTAGGGGGTGTCCAGCCCCAGCATTTT. Translated, it gives CASSTKLGGVQPQHF. The variable domain in full, completed from reference TRBV28 and TRBJ1-5, reads DVKVTQSSRYLVKRTGEKVFLECVQDMDHENMFWYRQDPGLGLRLIYFSYDVKMKEKGDIPEGYSVSREKKERFSLILESASTNQTSMYLCASSTKLGGVQPQHFGDGTRLSIL.

The gene calls are TRBV10-1 and TRBJ2-5; possible D gene TRBD2, 7 bases. Trimming stripped 0 bases from V and 1 base from J, with 12 bases between. Germline-derived CDR1 and CDR2 are WNHNN and SYGVQD (reference sequence). The CDR3 extends over 16 amino acids. CDR3 bases: TGCGCCAGCAGTGAGTCGGGGAGGGGGGCCCAAGAGACCCAGTACTTC. It translates to CASSESGRGAQETQYF.

The genes are TRBV7-8 and TRBJ2-2, with 9 bases identical to TRBD1. The CDR3 loop spans 15 amino acids. V was pared by 5 bases and J by 4 bases, with 5 bases of the junction left unmatched. Germline values: CDR1 SGHVS, CDR2 FQNEAQ. This CDR3 is CASSDRDRVTGELFF. The CDR3 DNA reads TGTGCCAGCAGCGATCGGGACAGGGTCACCGGGGAGCTGTTTTTT.